The 25 T cell receptor beta chains in this list originate from one sample, sequenced in a study of T cell changes during pregnancy in multiple sclerosis. The protocol was immunoSEQ multiplex PCR, while the TCRdb copy is restricted to in-frame clones and leaves out a portion. The data hold roughly 87,000 clones, with about 89% observed a single time. Material: PBMCs, obtained in the first trimester of pregnancy. The receptors shown here come from a female donor in good health, serving as a control in a pregnancy study. Some clones in this sample may be carry-over from other donors' samples.

This clone was detected only once. The rearrangement uses TRBV4-1 and TRBJ2-1; 10 nucleotides line up with TRBD2. The CDR3 length is 15 residues. CDR1 and CDR2 (germline): MGHRA, YSYEKL. V shed 2 bases and J 10 bases; nucleotides not matched to a gene: 8. The CDR3 sequence: CASSQFETSGAEQFF. The CDR3 DNA sequence: TGCGCCAGCAGCCAATTCGAAACTAGCGGGGCCGAGCAGTTCTTC.

V is TRBV21-1 and J is TRBJ2-4; TRBD1, the table's D call, was not compared with the DNA. TRBV21-1 is reported as a pseudogene. The CDR3 length is 16 residues. The CDR3 DNA follows: TGTGCCAGCAGCAAAGCCTTAGGACAGGAGGAAAACATTCAGTACTTC. Protein sequence: CASSKALGQEENIQYF.

The chain employs TRBV4-3 and TRBJ2-7; tentative D call: TRBD1 (6 bases). This CDR3 region has 12 residues. From germline, CDR1 is LGHNA and CDR2 YSLEER. V gave up 2 bases and J gave up 5 bases, with 7 bases separating them. The CDR3 DNA is TGCGCCAGCAGCCAATCAGGGGACGAGCAGTACTTC. Translating it yields CASSQSGDEQYF.

V usage is TRBV15 and J usage is TRBJ1-2; 7 nucleotides align to TRBD1. Trimming removed 1 base from V and 4 bases from J; junction bases left unmatched: 6. The CDR3 consists of 15 residues. Germline CDR1 LNHNV, CDR2 YYDKDF (reference sequence). The CDR3, as DNA: TGTGCCACCAGCAGAGCGACAGGGTCAGCCTATGGCTACACCTTC. Its protein product is CATSRATGSAYGYTF.

The V and J genes are TRBV10-3 and TRBJ2-7; the match to TRBD1 covers 7 bases. With 6 bases clipped from V and 3 bases from J, the junction kept 2 bases outside the gene matches. Germline V gives CDR1 ENHRY, CDR2 SYGVKD. CDR3 length equals 12 residues. DNA for the CDR3: TGTGCCATCAGCAGGGACAGCTACGAGCAGTACTTC. This translates into CAISRDSYEQYF.

The chain has TRBV19 and TRBJ2-5; TRBD1 might be the D (6 bases). V was shortened by 8 bases and J by 2 bases, with 24 bases between the two germline ends. The CDR3 contains 17 residues. The germline V gene has CDR1 LNHDA and CDR2 SQIVND (reference sequence). This CDR3 is CASQVAGWTVSQETQYF. The DNA of the CDR3 is TGTGCCAGTCAGGTGGCTGGTTGGACAGTAAGTCAAGAGACCCAGTACTTC.

The chain uses TRBV27 and TRBJ2-1; D is possibly TRBD1 (6 bases). CDR1 is MNHEY and CDR2 is SMNVEV in the germline V gene (reference sequence). Deletions cut 4 bases from V and 3 bases from J, with 13 bases between. This CDR3 comprises 15 residues. The CDR3 is CASSSYETGYNEQFF. CDR3 DNA sequence: TGTGCCAGCAGTTCTTATGAGACAGGCTACAATGAGCAGTTCTTC.

This chain uses TRBV7-3 with TRBJ2-7; a weak D match, TRBD2 (6 bases). The CDR3 is 16 amino acids. Per the germline V gene, CDR1 is SGHTA and CDR2 is FQGTGA. V shed 2 bases and J shed 4 bases, with 18 bases lying between them. The CDR3 DNA sequence: TGTGCCAGCAGCTTATCCGCGGGACCTTCCCCATACGAGCAGTACTTC. Translating gives CASSLSAGPSPYEQYF.

The V and J genes are TRBV7-8 and TRBJ2-1; no definite D call. This CDR3 has 15 amino acids. V was clipped by 1 base and J by 5 bases, with 12 bases between them. CDR1 is SGHVS and CDR2 is FQNEAQ in the germline V gene. The CDR3 sequence: CASSLGVPPNNEQFF. The CDR3 DNA reads as TGTGCCAGCAGCTTAGGAGTTCCCCCTAACAATGAGCAGTTCTTC. The complete variable domain, with remaining parts taken from reference TRBV7-8 and TRBJ2-1, reads GAGVSQSPRYKVAKRGQDVALRCDPISGHVSLFWYQQALGQGPEFLTYFQNEAQLDKSGLPSDRFFAERPEGSVSTLKIQRTQQEDSAVYLCASSLGVPPNNEQFFGPGTRLTVL.

This chain connects TRBV5-1 to TRBJ2-1; 9 bases fit TRBD2. Trimming at V came to 0 bases and at J to 5 bases, leaving 12 bases not matched to a gene. The CDR3 sequence is 18 residues long. Germline lookup yields CDR1 SGHRS and CDR2 YFSETQ. CDR3 protein: CASSLEGRGGYENNEQFF. The CDR3 coding sequence is TGCGCCAGCAGCTTGGAAGGGCGGGGGGGCTACGAGAACAATGAGCAGTTCTTC. Full variable domain (missing parts from reference TRBV5-1 and TRBJ2-1): KAGVTQTPRYLIKTRGQQVTLSCSPISGHRSVSWYQQTPGQGLQFLFEYFSETQRNKGNFPGRFSGRQFSNSRSEMNVSTLELGDSALYLCASSLEGRGGYENNEQFFGPGTRLTVL.

The chain uses TRBV5-5 and TRBJ2-3; 9 bases align to TRBD1. V lost 9 bases and J lost 4; bases outside the gene matches: 3. CDR1 and CDR2 from the germline V gene are SGHKS and YYEKEE (reference sequence). This CDR3 contains 12 residues. CDR3: CATRQGADTQYF. The CDR3 DNA follows: TGTGCCACTAGACAGGGGGCAGATACGCAGTATTTT.

The chain links TRBV6-4 to TRBJ1-1; TRBD1 might be the D (5 bases). The CDR3 is 14 residues long. V was pared by 7 bases and J by 3 bases, with 15 bases between. Per germline, CDR1 MRHNA and CDR2 SNTAGT. The DNA for the CDR3 is TGTGCCAGCAAGCCTCGGGGGGAAGACACTGAAGCTTTCTTT. It codes for CASKPRGEDTEAFF.

This chain uses TRBV7-2 with TRBJ2-1; a weak D match, TRBD1 (6 bases). The CDR3 is made up of 14 amino acids. Germline lookup yields CDR1 SGHTA and CDR2 FQGNSA. Trimming took off 5 bases at V and 4 bases at J, with 12 bases between the two ends. The CDR3 bases are TGTGCCAGCAGCCCTCAGGGGATGTACAATGAGCAGTTCTTC. Encoded protein: CASSPQGMYNEQFF.

This rearrangement joins TRBV15 to TRBJ2-5; the D is unclear. Per germline, CDR1 LNHNV and CDR2 YYDKDF (reference sequence). The CDR3 consists of 13 residues. Trimming removed 1 base at V and 4 bases at J, with 7 bases between. As DNA, the CDR3 is TGTGCCACCAGCAGAGGTGGCGGAGAGACCCAGTACTTC. Its protein is CATSRGGGETQYF.

This chain links TRBV11-2 with TRBJ2-7, with TRBD2 matching over 12 bases. Germline-derived CDR1 and CDR2 are SGHAT and FQNNGV. The CDR3 length is 16 residues. With 5 bases clipped from V and 3 bases from J, the junction kept 8 bases outside the gene matches. Here the CDR3 reads CASSRRTSGVNYEQYF. In DNA, the CDR3 is TGTGCCAGCAGCCGACGGACTAGCGGGGTTAACTACGAGCAGTACTTC. The full variable domain, with the rest looked up from reference TRBV11-2 and TRBJ2-7, is EAGVAQSPRYKIIEKRQSVAFWCNPISGHATLYWYQQILGQGPKLLIQFQNNGVVDDSQLPKDRFSAERLKGVDSTLKIQPAKLEDSAVYLCASSRRTSGVNYEQYFGPGTRLTVT.

This chain connects TRBV9 to TRBJ2-2; D may be TRBD1 (6 bases). There are 15 residues in the CDR3. V gave up 4 bases and J gave up 9 bases, with 19 bases separating them. Germline assignment: CDR1 SGDLS and CDR2 YYNGEE. As DNA, the CDR3 is TGTGCCAGCAGCCTCACCCCCCTGGACAGCCGGGAGCTGTTTTTT. Translation: CASSLTPLDSRELFF.

The J gene is TRBJ2-7, the V gene TRBV4-3, with 8 bases identical to TRBD1. This CDR3 comprises 15 residues. V was pared by 1 base and J by 7 bases, with 9 bases of the junction left unmatched. Germline loops: CDR1 LGHNA, CDR2 YSLEER. The CDR3 protein is CASSQGRQGTKEQYF. For the CDR3, the DNA is TGCGCCAGCAGCCAAGGGAGACAGGGGACAAAGGAGCAGTACTTC.

The chain links TRBV29-1 to TRBJ2-3; 7 bases match TRBD1. Germline V CDR1 and CDR2: SQVTM, ANQGSEA. This CDR3 is built from 14 residues. V shed 5 bases and J 0 bases; nucleotides not matched to a gene: 5. CDR3 sequence: CSVSGTASTDTQYF. The CDR3 nucleotides read TGCAGCGTTTCCGGGACAGCTAGCACAGATACGCAGTATTTT.

For the CDR3, the DNA is TGTGCCAGCAGTTCTTTTTCGTGGGGGACACCCTACGAGCAGTACTTC. This gives the protein CASSSFSWGTPYEQYF. The rearrangement joins TRBV27 to TRBJ2-7; maybe TRBD1 (6 bases). The CDR3 contains 16 residues. Germline loops: CDR1 MNHEY, CDR2 SMNVEV (reference sequence). Trimming stripped 4 bases from V and 2 bases from J, with 18 bases between.

The rearrangement uses TRBV9 and TRBJ1-1, with D perhaps TRBD1 (5 bases). The CDR3 length is 16 residues. With 2 bases removed from V and 5 bases from J, the gap between germline ends came to 19 bases. Per the germline V gene, CDR1 is SGDLS and CDR2 is YYNGEE. The CDR3 DNA follows: TGTGCCAGCAGCGTCGGGGGGAGGAGGGAGGAAACTGAAGCTTTCTTT. It encodes CASSVGGRREETEAFF. The variable domain in full, with the rest retrieved from reference TRBV9 and TRBJ1-1, is DSGVTQTPKHLITATGQRVTLRCSPRSGDLSVYWYQQSLDQGLQFLIQYYNGEERAKGNILERFSAQQFPDLHSELNLSSLELGDSALYFCASSVGGRREETEAFFGQGTRLTVV.

The chain carries TRBV28 and TRBJ2-1, with 8 bases that match TRBD1. CDR1 is MDHEN, CDR2 SYDVKM, per germline. The CDR3 is 13 amino acids. With V trimmed by 10 bases and J by 6 bases, 8 bases remained unmatched. The CDR3 region has the DNA TGTGCCACCCAGGGGGCTCGGGTCAATGAGCAGTTCTTC. Its protein product is CATQGARVNEQFF.

V gene TRBV18 combines with J gene TRBJ2-6; 10 bases are a match to TRBD1. Germline loops: CDR1 KGHSH, CDR2 LQKENI. The CDR3 totals 18 residues. Losses at the gene ends were 3 bases for V and 2 bases for J; bases not matched to a gene: 7. CDR3 loop: CASSPSLGTGAGANVLTF. CDR3 sequence (DNA): TGTGCCAGCTCACCGTCGTTAGGGACAGGGGCTGGGGCCAACGTCCTGACTTTC.

The chain is built from TRBV6-4 and TRBJ2-3; 9 bases are a match to TRBD2. The CDR3 spans 15 residues. CDR1 is MRHNA, CDR2 SNTAGT, per germline. The V and J ends lost 2 bases and 4 bases, in that order; junction bases with no gene match: 4. The CDR3: CASSDAGGPADTQYF. The CDR3 DNA reads as TGTGCCAGCAGTGACGCGGGAGGGCCTGCAGATACGCAGTATTTT.

The chain combines TRBV9 with TRBJ2-3, with 12 bases that match TRBD2. The CDR3 length is 18 residues. CDR1 and CDR2 from the germline V gene are SGDLS and YYNGEE. The trim removed 4 bases at V and 1 base at J, leaving 10 bases unmatched. CDR3 DNA sequence: TGTGCCAGCAGCTTCCTAGCGGGAGGGTATGGGGGCACAGATACGCAGTATTTT. Its translation is CASSFLAGGYGGTDTQYF.

This chain connects TRBV5-6 to TRBJ2-5; 7 nucleotides line up with TRBD1. Per germline, CDR1 SGHDT and CDR2 YYEEEE. J lost 1 base, V lost 4 bases, and 4 bases had no gene match. This CDR3 has 14 residues. DNA for the CDR3: TGTGCCAGCAGCCCGGGACAGTTCCAAGAGACCCAGTACTTC. This codes for CASSPGQFQETQYF.